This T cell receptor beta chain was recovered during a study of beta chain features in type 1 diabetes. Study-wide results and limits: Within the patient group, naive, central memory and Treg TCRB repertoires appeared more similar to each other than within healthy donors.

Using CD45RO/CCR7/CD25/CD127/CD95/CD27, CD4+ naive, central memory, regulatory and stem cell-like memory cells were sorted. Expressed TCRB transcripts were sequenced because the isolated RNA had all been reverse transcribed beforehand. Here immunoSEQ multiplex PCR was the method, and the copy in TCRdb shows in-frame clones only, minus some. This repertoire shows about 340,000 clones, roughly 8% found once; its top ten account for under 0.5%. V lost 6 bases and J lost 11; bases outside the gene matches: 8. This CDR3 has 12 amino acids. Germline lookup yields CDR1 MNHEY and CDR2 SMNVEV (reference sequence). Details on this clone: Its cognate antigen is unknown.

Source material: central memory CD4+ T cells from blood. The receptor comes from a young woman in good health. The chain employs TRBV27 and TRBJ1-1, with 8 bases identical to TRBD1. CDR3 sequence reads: CASSTTGVGAFF. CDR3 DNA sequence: TGTGCCAGCAGCACGACAGGGGTTGGGGCTTTCTTT.